The 31 T cell receptor beta chains below all came from one sample that was sequenced in a study of PD-1 blockade in mismatch repair-deficient tumors. Repertoires were generated with immunoSEQ multiplex PCR, while TCRdb's copy carries only in-frame clones and drops some. The sample shows about 130,000 clones, almost 90% of them seen only once. The sequencing used peripheral blood, collected approximately 73 weeks after starting pembrolizumab. These TCRs come from an adult with mismatch repair-deficient cancer.

The chain joins TRBV28 to TRBJ2-7; the D gene is possibly TRBD1 (6 bases). CDR3 size: 17 residues. V gave up 2 bases and J gave up 0 bases, with 17 bases separating them. Germline V gene lookup returns CDR1 MDHEN and CDR2 SYDVKM. CDR3 in DNA: TGTGCCAGCAGTTTACACAGGGTCAAACCTAGCTCCTACGAGCAGTACTTC. It encodes CASSLHRVKPSSYEQYF.

V gene TRBV4-1 combines with J gene TRBJ2-1; TRBD2 aligns across 8 bases. V gave up 0 bases and J gave up 6 bases; unmatched junction bases: 16. Germline V lookup: CDR1 MGHRA, CDR2 YSYEKL. The CDR3 is made up of 19 amino acids. The CDR3 DNA sequence: TGCGCCAGCAGCCAAGATAAGGAAGCGGGAGAGGGGCGAGGCAATGAGCAGTTCTTC. Its translation: CASSQDKEAGEGRGNEQFF.

Only a few counts were recorded for this clone. The chain links TRBV4-1 to TRBJ2-7; D could derive from TRBD1 or TRBD2 (5 bases each). The germline V gene has CDR1 MGHRA and CDR2 YSYEKL. This CDR3 spans 16 amino acids. Between the trimmed V and J ends, which lost 0 bases and 3 bases, there was a span of 15 bases. This CDR3 reads CASSQDPSGTLYEQYF. Written as DNA, the CDR3 is TGCGCCAGCAGCCAAGATCCGTCGGGGACCCTCTACGAGCAGTACTTC.

V usage is TRBV4-1 and J usage is TRBJ2-1, with a tentative D call TRBD2 (6 bases). Germline V gene data show CDR1 as MGHRA and CDR2 as YSYEKL. The CDR3 has 16 residues. V was clipped by 1 base and J by 2 bases, with 12 bases between them. The CDR3 bases are TGCGCCAGCAGCCAAGGTATTTTAGCGGCCTACAATGAGCAGTTCTTC. This codes for CASSQGILAAYNEQFF.

This clone has just a few counts. The chain couples TRBV5-5 to TRBJ2-3; TRBD2 matches 10 bases. Germline lookup yields CDR1 SGHKS and CDR2 YYEKEE (reference sequence). J lost 8 bases, V lost 3 bases, and 15 bases had no gene match. The CDR3 runs 17 residues. The CDR3 sequence is CASSSPRTSGVSSTQYF. DNA for the CDR3: TGTGCCAGCAGCTCCCCAAGGACTAGCGGAGTCTCCTCTACGCAGTATTTT.

The chain combines TRBV4-1 with TRBJ2-6; weak D call: TRBD1 (5 bases). Trimming left V 2 bases short and J 1 base short, with 18 bases between. The CDR3 loop spans 19 amino acids. Germline V gene lookup returns CDR1 MGHRA and CDR2 YSYEKL. This CDR3 is CASSQPPWQGVSGANVLTF. Here the CDR3 DNA reads TGCGCCAGCAGCCAACCCCCCTGGCAGGGTGTATCTGGGGCCAACGTCCTGACTTTC.

This clone showed up just once. The chain couples TRBV29-1 to TRBJ2-1; a weak D match, TRBD2 (6 bases). V lost 4 bases to trimming and J lost 9 bases, with 10 bases between them. This CDR3 is 11 amino acids long. Germline V gives CDR1 SQVTM, CDR2 ANQGSEA. The CDR3, as DNA: TGCAGCGTTGTATTGGGGGGTGAGCAGTTCTTC. It yields the protein CSVVLGGEQFF.

J is TRBJ2-7 and V is TRBV13; a weak D match, TRBD1 (5 bases). The ends were cut back, 3 bases at V and 4 bases at J, with 10 bases in the middle. This CDR3 region has 13 residues. Germline CDR1 PRHDT, CDR2 FYEKMQ (reference sequence). CDR3: CASSLQGWYEQYF. As DNA, the CDR3 is TGTGCCAGCAGCTTGCAGGGATGGTACGAGCAGTACTTC.

This sequence joins TRBV4-1 and TRBJ2-3, with 8 bases lining up with TRBD2. Germline V gene data show CDR1 as MGHRA and CDR2 as YSYEKL. This CDR3 contains 17 residues. Trimming at V came to 0 bases and at J to 4 bases, leaving 9 bases not matched to a gene. CDR3 bases: TGCGCCAGCAGCCAAGATCGGGAGGGGGAGGGTTCAGATACGCAGTATTTT. This encodes CASSQDREGEGSDTQYF.

This chain links TRBV4-1 with TRBJ2-5; the match to TRBD2 covers 7 bases. The J call may be faulty, since TRBJ2-7 better matches the DNA end. The CDR3 spans 15 residues. Germline CDR1 and CDR2: MGHRA and YSYEKL. The DNA of the CDR3 is TGCGCCAGCAGCCCGACGTGGACTAGACACTACGAGCAGTACTTC. Translated: CASSPTWTRHYEQYF.

The V and J genes are TRBV6-1 and TRBJ2-3; maybe TRBD1 (5 bases). The CDR3 sequence is 16 residues long. V was cut by 4 bases and J by 4 bases, with 18 bases left in between. CDR1 is MNHNS, CDR2 SASEGT, per germline. The DNA for the CDR3 is TGTGCCAGCAGTGGGCCTCAGGGTGGTCACGCAGATACGCAGTATTTT. Translating it yields CASSGPQGGHADTQYF.

The chain has TRBV6-5 and TRBJ1-1, with 11 bases lining up with TRBD1. The CDR3 covers 16 residues. Germline V gene lookup returns CDR1 MNHEY and CDR2 SVGAGI. The V and J ends lost 1 base and 3 bases, in that order; junction bases with no gene match: 4. CDR3 nucleotide sequence: TGTGCCAGCAGTTACTGGGACAGGGGGTTTGACACTGAAGCTTTCTTT. Encoded protein: CASSYWDRGFDTEAFF.

The chain combines TRBV7-6 with TRBJ2-5; the D call may be TRBD1 or TRBD2 (5 bases each). Germline values: CDR1 SGHVS, CDR2 FNYEAQ. V lost 4 bases and J 3 bases, leaving 18 bases between the germline ends. The CDR3 totals 16 residues. The CDR3 region is CASSYGLGTFKETQYF. The CDR3 DNA is TGTGCCAGCAGCTACGGCCTCGGGACCTTTAAAGAGACCCAGTACTTC.

This clone appeared once. CDR3 nucleotides: TGTGCCAGCAGCTTAGCCTCGACTAGCGGGAGGCCCCTCTCCTACGAGCAGTACTTC. Encoded protein: CASSLASTSGRPLSYEQYF. The chain has TRBV7-2 and TRBJ2-7; 13 bases are a match to TRBD2. Germline V gives CDR1 SGHTA, CDR2 FQGNSA. The junction had 8 bases not matched to a gene; V was cut back by 0 bases and J by 0 bases. The CDR3 is 19 residues long.

This rearrangement joins TRBV12-2 to TRBJ2-3; the table's D gene call, TRBD1, was not cross checked with the DNA. TRBV12-2 is a known pseudogene. The CDR3 is made up of 11 amino acids. DNA for the CDR3: TGTGCAACTCCCCTGGGGGCTCTGCAGTATTTT. Translating gives CATPLGALQYF.

The V call is TRBV10-3, the J call TRBJ1-5; the match to TRBD1 covers 8 bases. J was trimmed by 5 bases and V by 6 bases; bases with no gene match: 3. The CDR3 has 13 amino acids. Germline CDR1 is ENHRY and CDR2 is SYGVKD. The CDR3 spells CAISQTGDQPQHF. The DNA for the CDR3 is TGTGCCATCAGCCAGACAGGGGATCAGCCCCAGCATTTT.

The CDR3 DNA reads as TGCAGCGTCCTCGACAGGGAGGAGTACTTC. It translates to CSVLDREEYF. The chain links TRBV29-1 to TRBJ2-7; a weak D match, TRBD1 (7 bases). Per germline, CDR1 SQVTM and CDR2 ANQGSEA. V gave up 6 bases and J gave up 11 bases, with 14 bases separating them. The CDR3 spans 10 residues.

The chain is built from TRBV10-3 and TRBJ2-1; 9 positions agree with TRBD2. V shed 5 bases, J shed 6 bases, and the junction held 20 bases outside the gene matches. The germline V gene encodes CDR1 ENHRY and CDR2 SYGVKD. The CDR3 covers 19 residues. Written as DNA, the CDR3 is TGTGCCATCAGTTTAGCGGGAGTATTTCGGGAAGGTGAGGCCAATGAGCAGTTCTTC. Its translation is CAISLAGVFREGEANEQFF.

This chain uses TRBV11-3 with TRBJ2-1; no clear D gene. The CDR3 extends over 16 amino acids. Germline V gene lookup returns CDR1 SGHNT and CDR2 YENEEA. Trimming took off 0 bases at V and 0 bases at J, with 9 bases between the two ends. In DNA form, the CDR3 reads TGTGCCAGCAGCTTAGAATTGCGCAGCTCCTACAATGAGCAGTTCTTC. Translating gives CASSLELRSSYNEQFF.

This chain connects TRBV5-1 to TRBJ2-7; possible D gene TRBD1, 6 bases. The V end was cut by 5 bases, the J end by 2 bases, with 11 bases between. The CDR3 is 13 amino acids. Germline V lookup: CDR1 SGHRS, CDR2 YFSETQ. The chain's CDR3 is CASSLGTPYEQYF. The CDR3 DNA follows: TGCGCCAGCAGTCTCGGGACACCCTACGAGCAGTACTTC.

The rearrangement uses TRBV10-3 and TRBJ2-7; TRBD1 aligns across 7 bases. The CDR3 extends over 14 amino acids. Trimming took 5 bases from V and 0 from J; bases not matched to a gene: 4. Per the germline V gene, CDR1 is ENHRY and CDR2 is SYGVKD. The CDR3 DNA reads as TGTGCCATCAGTACACAGGGGAACTCCTACGAGCAGTACTTC. Its translation: CAISTQGNSYEQYF.

This sequence joins TRBV11-2 and TRBJ2-7; 8 bases fit TRBD1. This CDR3 spans 17 amino acids. Per the germline V gene, CDR1 is SGHAT and CDR2 is FQNNGV. The ends lost 5 bases at V and 0 bases at J; junction bases unmatched: 12. The CDR3 DNA is TGTGCCAGCAGCCCCCCTTTTGGGGACAGGCACTCCTACGAGCAGTACTTC. Its protein is CASSPPFGDRHSYEQYF.

The chain couples TRBV30 to TRBJ1-2; 9 positions agree with TRBD1. Germline CDR1 is GTSNPN and CDR2 is SVGIG (reference sequence). With V trimmed by 2 bases and J by 3 bases, 7 bases remained unmatched. The CDR3 is 15 amino acids. This CDR3 is CAWSPKGQGYYGYTF. CDR3 nucleotides: TGTGCCTGGAGTCCCAAGGGACAGGGATACTATGGCTACACCTTC.

This rearrangement joins TRBV6-1 to TRBJ1-1; maybe TRBD1 (5 bases). Germline CDR1 reads MNHNS; CDR2 reads SASEGT. The V end was cut by 8 bases, the J end by 11 bases, with 21 bases between. This CDR3 is 13 amino acids long. CDR3 nucleotides: TGTGCCAGCCCCAATGACAGCCAACAGTTGGCTTTCTTT. Protein: CASPNDSQQLAFF.

The chain links TRBV10-2 to TRBJ2-1; D may be TRBD2 (6 bases). Germline-derived CDR1 and CDR2 are WSHSY and SAAADI. The length of the CDR3 is 14 residues. Trimming removed 3 bases at V and 7 bases at J, with 13 bases between. CDR3 protein: CASSENGGANEQFF. CDR3 DNA: TGCGCCAGCAGTGAAAACGGCGGGGCAAATGAGCAGTTCTTC.

The chain joins TRBV27 to TRBJ2-1, with TRBD2 matching over 7 bases. V lost 4 bases, J lost 6 bases, and 15 bases stayed unmatched. CDR1 MNHEY and CDR2 SMNVEV come from the germline V gene (reference sequence). This CDR3 is 17 amino acids long. In DNA, the CDR3 is TGTGCCAGCAGTTGGACACCGGGACTACCTACTTTCAATGAGCAGTTCTTC. Its protein is CASSWTPGLPTFNEQFF.

The rearrangement links TRBV29-1 to TRBJ2-3; TRBD1 matches at 7 bases. Germline trimming cut 6 bases from V and 6 bases from J; bases unmatched to any gene: 9. The CDR3 has 13 amino acids. The germline CDR1 and CDR2 sequences are SQVTM and ANQGSEA. CDR3 sequence (DNA): TGCAGCGTGCGACAGGGAAGGGGTGATACGCAGTATTTT. This sequence encodes CSVRQGRGDTQYF.

The chain employs TRBV7-2 and TRBJ2-1, with no clear D. The germline V gene has CDR1 SGHTA and CDR2 FQGNSA. With 1 base removed from V and 9 bases from J, the gap between germline ends came to 7 bases. CDR3 length: 12 amino acids. CDR3 sequence: CASSLGRSEQFF. CDR3 nucleotide sequence: TGTGCCAGCAGCTTAGGTCGTTCTGAGCAGTTCTTC.

The CDR3 DNA follows: TGTGCCAGTAGCTGGGGACTAGTAGAGAATGAGCAGTTCTTC. Translated, it gives CASSWGLVENEQFF. The chain links TRBV19 to TRBJ2-1; TRBD2 matches at 8 bases. CDR3 length: 14 residues. V was pared by 6 bases and J by 7 bases, with 8 bases of the junction left unmatched. Germline CDR1 is LNHDA and CDR2 is SQIVND (reference sequence).

The chain is built from TRBV28 and TRBJ1-5, with a possible D match to TRBD1 (5 bases). Looked up from germline, CDR1 is MDHEN and CDR2 is SYDVKM. Trimming stripped 6 bases from V and 6 bases from J, with 15 bases between. The CDR3 length is 14 residues. CDR3 DNA sequence: TGTGCCAGCAGCCCAGACGGGGCCGCTCAGCCCCAGCATTTT. This gives the protein CASSPDGAAQPQHF.

V gene TRBV11-3 combines with J gene TRBJ2-1; 7 bases line up with TRBD2. The germline gives CDR1 SGHNT, CDR2 YENEEA. CDR3 size: 15 residues. V was pared by 5 bases and J by 2 bases, with 6 bases of the junction left unmatched. The CDR3 loop is CASSPWGGTYNEQFF. The CDR3 nucleotides read TGTGCCAGCAGCCCGTGGGGAGGGACCTACAATGAGCAGTTCTTC.